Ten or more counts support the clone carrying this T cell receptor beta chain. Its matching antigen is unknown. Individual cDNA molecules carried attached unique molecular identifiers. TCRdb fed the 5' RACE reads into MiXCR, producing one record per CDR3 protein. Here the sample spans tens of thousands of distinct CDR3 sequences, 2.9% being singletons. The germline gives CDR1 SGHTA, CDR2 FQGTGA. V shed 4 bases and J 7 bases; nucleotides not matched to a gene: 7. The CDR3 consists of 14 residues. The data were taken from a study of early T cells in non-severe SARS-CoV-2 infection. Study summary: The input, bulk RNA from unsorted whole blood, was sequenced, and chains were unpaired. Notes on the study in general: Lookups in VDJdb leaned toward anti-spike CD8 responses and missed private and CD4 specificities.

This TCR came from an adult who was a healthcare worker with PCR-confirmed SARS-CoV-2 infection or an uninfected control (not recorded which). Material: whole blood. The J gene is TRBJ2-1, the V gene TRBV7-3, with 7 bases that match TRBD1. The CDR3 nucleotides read TGTGCCAGCAGCTCGCCCGGGACAGCTAATGAGCAGTTCTTC. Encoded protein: CASSSPGTANEQFF.